What follows is one T cell receptor beta chain and its context. These data come from a study of cytomegalovirus exposure and HLA in healthy donors. Data came from immunoSEQ multiplex PCR; TCRdb stores just in-frame clones and leaves some out. Of a few hundred thousand clones listed, roughly 89% are singletons. Germline values: CDR1 MNHEY, CDR2 SVGAGI. V dropped 2 bases and J dropped 3; count of bases not matched to a gene: 4. This CDR3 has 15 residues. The sample was PBMCs. The chain has TRBV6-5 and TRBJ1-5; 7 bases are a match to TRBD1. This clonotype originated in a woman younger than 35 in good health and CMV-seronegative. For the CDR3, the DNA is TGTGCCAGCAGTTACCCGGGACAGACCAATCAGCCCCAGCATTTT. Translating gives CASSYPGQTNQPQHF.